The clone carrying this T cell receptor beta chain was counted ten times or more. Antigen: not known. TCRdb independently ran MiXCR on the reads; one entry per CDR3 protein. The profile shows 480,000 or so distinct CDR3 sequences, about 11% of them singletons. Germline V CDR1 and CDR2: MDHEN, SYDVKM. V lost 3 bases and J 2 bases, leaving 19 bases between the germline ends. The CDR3 totals 17 residues. The source of the sample is a study of T cell repertoires in cytomegalovirus infection. Across the study: A matching HLA type, together with CMV infection, was signaled by public TCR beta signatures. Study outcomes and limitations: Accumulated public TCR beta family frequency recognized individuals carrying CMV together with the relevant HLA.

The J gene is TRBJ1-1, the V gene TRBV28; D is possibly TRBD1 (6 bases). The clonotype originates from a human donor in good health (CMV status not recorded). Some clones in this sample may be carry-over from other donors' samples. The sequenced sample was PBMCs. CDR3 loop: CASSFPGVGGLNTEAFF. The CDR3 bases are TGTGCCAGCAGTTTCCCAGGGGTCGGGGGCTTAAACACTGAAGCTTTCTTT. The entire variable domain, with the rest obtained from reference TRBV28 and TRBJ1-1, is as follows: DVKVTQSSRYLVKRTGEKVFLECVQDMDHENMFWYRQDPGLGLRLIYFSYDVKMKEKGDIPEGYSVSREKKERFSLILESASTNQTSMYLCASSFPGVGGLNTEAFFGQGTRLTVV.